The sequence of this T cell receptor beta chain was determined in a study of sequential checkpoint blockade in melanoma. Study at large: First-line arms were nivolumab then ipilimumab, or the reverse, randomized 1:1.

Sequencing was performed with immunoSEQ multiplex PCR; in TCRdb, only in-frame clones are kept and a portion is missing. Of around 40,000 clones listed, around 86% are singletons. The germline V gene encodes CDR1 MDHEN and CDR2 SYDVKM. The V and J ends lost 5 bases and 0 bases, in that order; junction bases with no gene match: 3. This CDR3 has 14 amino acids. Treatment given: randomized to nivolumab then ipilimumab (arm A) or the reverse (arm B). Sorted cells were live CD3+CD8+, lacking CD19 and CD56, from PBMCs. The input for sequencing was CD8+ T cells sorted from blood (inferred from file names), taken from a patient given nivolumab and ipilimumab in sequence. This clonotype was sampled from a human donor with melanoma. The chain couples TRBV28 to TRBJ1-1, with TRBD1 identical over 7 bases. The CDR3 here is CASSITGVNTEAFF. For the CDR3, the DNA is TGTGCCAGCAGTATTACAGGGGTGAACACTGAAGCTTTCTTT.